This TCR beta chain was identified in a study of human T cells and chemical hapten exposure (TCRdb year 2021). Context from the whole study: For sensitization, 2% DPC in acetone was applied to a roughly 2 cm by roughly 2 cm area of upper inner arm skin. Throughout the roughly 23-week study period, patients were also given weekly therapeutic DPC doses on the scalp. Patch testing on the upper back used Finn chambers containing 0.01% DPC, with scoring done after 6 days according to International Contact Dermatitis Research Group standards. The patient cohort, mostly female, included alopecia areata with under or over 50% scalp involvement, alopecia totalis and alopecia universalis. Libraries were combined into a pool for sequencing, and differences in TCR yield between samples came mainly from small differences in library volumes within the pool. The study tracked peripheral blood TCR repertoire changes in vivo during primary and secondary sensitization to the hapten diphenylcyclopropenone (DPC) in alopecia patients. Blood samples were taken from patients before sensitization (week 0) and at 2, 6 and about 24 weeks after DPC sensitization. Some 29 alopecia patients gave blood for TCR sequencing at one to four time points (pre-sensitization, 2, 6 and 24 weeks). What the authors observed across the whole study: Alopecia, a presumed autoimmune disease, was present in all patients, so the immune response of the patients might differ from that of healthy individuals. Expanded TCRs formed significantly more large CDR3 similarity clusters than pre-sensitization or healthy control sets, consistent with antigen-driven responses. After repeated subsampling, the strength of the expansion versus patch-test correlation and the threshold at which it became significant changed. DPC sensitization did not change how many TCRs were above 1 in 1000 frequency, and no evidence was found of alterations in global repertoire structure. Patch test score correlated positively with the number of PT1 expanded TCRs, reaching significance at thresholds 8, 16 and 32 but not at 4.

This clonotype was seen a handful of times. Which antigen it targets is not known. Nothing much larger sits one base from this clone, and base qualities are not available. The receptor library was made with RACE. Sequenced on a NextSeq 500. Library preparation attached unique molecular identifiers to individual cDNA molecules for quantitative, reproducible TCR counting. For every blood RNA sample, sequencing covered both the TCR alpha and TCR beta chains. Processing in the source paper ran as follows. The median number of TCRs per sample was roughly 94,000, ranging from about 23,224 to 750,000. V, J and CDR3 annotation of the TCR reads was carried out using the Decombinator software suite. For the PS versus PT1 abundance plots, all samples were subsampled to the same number of TCRs (28,000). TCRs were defined as expanded if absent before sensitization and observed at least eight times at the 2-week time point. The public sequencing data were trimmed at Q25 with fastp and processed into clonotypes with MiXCR by TCRdb, which kept only in-frame beta chains. Every entry covers one CDR3 protein and lists the most common genes and DNA from its rows. The V and J calls were not made by the authors but by TCRdb's processing. A total of 380,000 or so distinct CDR3 sequences appear in this sample, more than 4.5% of them only once. The ten most abundant clones make up about 2.2% of the sample.

From a lookup of the germline V gene, CDR1 and CDR2 are SGHTA and FQGNSA. The CDR3 starts with the cysteine, ends with the phenylalanine, and has 16 residues. The sequence is cut down to CDR3 DNA, 48 bases in frame from base 1. Trimming accounts for 1 base at V and 4 bases at J, while the number of junction bases matched to no gene is 5. The sample's time point label is to be understood as: patch test 1, 2 weeks after DPC sensitization. What this sample's treatment or condition label stands for: therapeutic diphenylcyclopropenone sensitization with weekly scalp DPC. Blood at each patch-test visit was drawn before the patch test was applied. Patients were considered eligible if aged 18 to 70, diagnosed with alopecia and deemed suitable for DPC therapy, and patients were excluded if pregnant. Unfractionated whole blood was collected in Tempus Blood RNA tubes, and total RNA was extracted from that blood.

Here the chain combines TRBV7-2 and TRBJ2-3, with 10 central nucleotides matching TRBD2. The receptor's source is a woman in her fifties or sixties with alopecia areata. Some clones in this sample may be carry-over from other donors' samples. The sample consisted of whole blood, taken in connection with sensitization to the hapten diphenylcyclopropenone (DPC). The sequenced DNA is TGTGCCAGCAGCTTAGTACCTAGCGGGAGTCCAGATACGCAGTATTTT. Its protein product is CASSLVPSGSPDTQYF.